The source of this T cell receptor beta chain is a study of cytomegalovirus exposure and HLA in healthy donors. The PCR made use of 60 Vbeta and 13 Jbeta primers. Sequencing used immunoSEQ multiplex PCR; TCRdb keeps in-frame clones, though not all of them. The sample contains 150,000 or so clones, about four fifths of which appear only once. V was clipped by 3 bases and J by 0 bases, with 6 bases between them. Germline V gene sequence: CDR1 SGHTA, CDR2 FQGNSA. The CDR3 runs 14 residues. The chain recombines TRBV7-2 with TRBJ2-1, with D possibly being TRBD2 (6 bases). The sequencing sample was made of PBMCs. The source is a woman aged 45-65 years in good health and CMV-seropositive. The CDR3 here is CASSFGSSYNEQFF. The CDR3 DNA reads TGTGCCAGCAGCTTCGGGAGCTCCTACAATGAGCAGTTCTTC.